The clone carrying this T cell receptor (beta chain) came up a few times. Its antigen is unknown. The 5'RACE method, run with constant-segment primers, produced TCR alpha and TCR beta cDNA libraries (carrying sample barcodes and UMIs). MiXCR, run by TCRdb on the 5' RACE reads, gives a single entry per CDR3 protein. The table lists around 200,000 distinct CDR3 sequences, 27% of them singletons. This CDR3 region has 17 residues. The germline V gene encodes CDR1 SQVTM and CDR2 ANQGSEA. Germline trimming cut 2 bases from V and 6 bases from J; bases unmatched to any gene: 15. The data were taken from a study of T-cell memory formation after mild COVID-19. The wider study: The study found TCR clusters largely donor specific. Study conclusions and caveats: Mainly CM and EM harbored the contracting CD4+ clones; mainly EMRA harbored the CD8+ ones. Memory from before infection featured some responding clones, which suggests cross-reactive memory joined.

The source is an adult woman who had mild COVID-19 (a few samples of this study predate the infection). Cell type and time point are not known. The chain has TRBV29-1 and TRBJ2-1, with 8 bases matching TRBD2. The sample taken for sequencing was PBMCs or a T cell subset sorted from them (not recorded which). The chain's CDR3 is CSVETTSGWIRSNEQFF. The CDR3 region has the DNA TGCAGCGTTGAAACTACTAGCGGTTGGATCCGAAGCAATGAGCAGTTCTTC.